This record covers a single T cell receptor (beta chain). An end of the junction does not agree with germline; a read error may underlie this. RNA totalling roughly 0.45 to 1 ug underwent reverse transcription with random hexamers. A multiplex approach, immunoSEQ multiplex PCR, amplified TCR beta CDR3 across 54 Vbeta and 13 Jbeta. TCRdb passed the immunoSEQ multiplex PCR reads through MiXCR, listing each CDR3 protein once. The data hold around 130,000 distinct CDR3 sequences, with roughly 80% observed a single time. Peripheral blood CD8+ and CD4+ T cells were profiled by TCR beta sequencing. The patients who served as multiple sclerosis controls were treatment-naive and had stable or active relapsing-remitting disease that fulfilled the revised McDonald criteria. The authors negatively isolated CD8+ and CD4+ T cells and FACS-enriched TEMRA cells. This sample was included in a study of CD8 T cells in Susac syndrome.

The sequenced sample consisted of CD8+ T cells from PBMCs. This clonotype was obtained from a human donor with multiple sclerosis.

The CDR3 DNA follows: TGTGCCAGCGGAGTACTAGATATGTCCTCCGAGCAGTACTTC. It translates to CASGVLDMSSEQYF. The gene calls are TRBV27 and TRBJ2-7; TRBD2 might be the D (5 bases). Germline CDR1 MNHEY, CDR2 SMNVEV (reference sequence). This CDR3 is built from 14 residues.